Listed below are T cell receptor beta chains from one sample, sequenced in a study of cytomegalovirus exposure and HLA in healthy donors. Profiling relied on immunoSEQ multiplex PCR, and the TCRdb table lists in-frame clones only, not all of them. The repertoire consists of 150,000 to 200,000 clones, with about 80% occurring once and the leading ten covering about 1.3%. Sequenced: PBMCs. All receptors derive from a man aged 25 to 40 in good health and CMV-seronegative. The CDR3 runs from the conserved cysteine through the conserved F or W. D genes are given only for firm matches. Size tells how often a clone was seen (once, few, many) or the class of an expanded clone, and some rows leave it out.

CASSLGQENEQYF,TGTGCCAGCAGCCTCGGACAGGAAAACGAGCAGTACTTC,NA,TRBJ2-7,TRBD1,TRBV7-3
CASSQDPQGGYTF,TGCGCCAGCAGCCAAGATCCGCAGGGCGGCTACACCTTC,NA,TRBJ1-2,NA,TRBV4-1
CASSEGTGGSYEQYF,TGCGCCAGCAGTGAGGGGACAGGGGGGTCCTACGAGCAGTACTTC,NA,TRBJ2-7,TRBD1,TRBV10-1
CASSLGLSYGYTF,TGTGCCAGCAGCTTGGGGTTGAGCTATGGCTACACCTTC,few,TRBJ1-2,NA,TRBV5-4
CASSSRGAAGASLYNEQFF,TGTGCCAGCAGCTCTCGTGGGGCAGCGGGAGCCTCTCTCTACAATGAGCAGTTCTTC,NA,TRBJ2-1,TRBD2,TRBV7-9
CASSFLKAEGATYEQYF,TGTGCCAGCAGTTTTCTTAAGGCCGAGGGGGCCACCTACGAGCAGTACTTC,once,TRBJ2-7,TRBD1,TRBV28
CASSRSSMNTEAFF,TGTGCCAGCTCCAGGTCGTCGATGAACACTGAAGCTTTCTTT,NA,TRBJ1-1,NA,TRBV2
CASSSDRGWQETQYF,TGTGCCAGCAGCTCTGACAGGGGATGGCAAGAGACCCAGTACTTC,NA,TRBJ2-5,TRBD1,TRBV7-9
CASSIIYRELETQYF,TGTGCCAGTAGTATAATCTACAGGGAGTTAGAGACCCAGTACTTC,NA,TRBJ2-5,NA,TRBV19
CASSQEDSNYGYTF,TGCGCCAGCAGCCAGGAAGACAGTAACTATGGCTACACCTTC,NA,TRBJ1-2,NA,TRBV5-1
CASSSQTSHVTGELFF,TGTGCCAGCAGTTCGCAGACATCGCATGTCACCGGGGAGCTGTTTTTT,NA,TRBJ2-2,NA,TRBV25-1
CASSEYEWTGDYEQYF,TGCGCCAGCAGTGAATATGAGTGGACAGGGGACTACGAGCAGTACTTC,once,TRBJ2-7,TRBD1,TRBV10-2
CASSLGGFQPQHF,TGTGCCAGCAGCTTAGGAGGGTTTCAGCCCCAGCATTTT,few,TRBJ1-5,NA,TRBV7-9
CASIRSDSYEQYF,TGTGCCAGCATACGGAGCGACTCCTACGAGCAGTACTTC,NA,TRBJ2-7,NA,TRBV28
CASSYTGWDEKLFF,TGTGCCAGCAGCTATACAGGGTGGGATGAAAAACTGTTTTTT,once,TRBJ1-4,NA,TRBV9
CASSGNTGTGNTEAFF,TGCGCCAGCAGTGGGAATACCGGGACAGGGAACACTGAAGCTTTCTTT,NA,TRBJ1-1,TRBD1,TRBV10-1
CASREGLAGSEQFF,TGTGCCAGCAGGGAGGGACTAGCGGGATCTGAGCAGTTCTTC,NA,TRBJ2-1,TRBD2,TRBV28
CAWKRDPPYEQYF,TGTGCCTGGAAGCGGGACCCACCCTACGAGCAGTACTTC,NA,TRBJ2-7,TRBD2,TRBV30
CASSQNPPAGWNTEAFF,TGCGCCAGCAGCCAAAATCCCCCGGCGGGCTGGAACACTGAAGCTTTCTTT,NA,TRBJ1-1,NA,TRBV4-3
CASSEVGGTGLLNEQFF,TGTGCCAGCAGTGAAGTGGGCGGGACAGGGCTCCTCAATGAGCAGTTCTTC,NA,TRBJ2-1,TRBD1,TRBV6-1
CASGQSSYEQYF,TGTGCCAGCGGACAGAGCTCCTACGAGCAGTACTTC,NA,TRBJ2-7,NA,TRBV7-9
CASRSGTGGAFEKLFF,TGTGCCAGCAGATCCGGGACAGGGGGCGCATTTGAAAAACTGTTTTTT,NA,TRBJ1-4,TRBD1,TRBV28
CASSSAGNIQYF,TGTGCCAGCAGTTCGGCGGGGAACATTCAGTACTTC,NA,TRBJ2-4,NA,TRBV6-5
CASSHRDRGPRRTIYEQYF,TGTGCCAGCAGCCACCGGGACAGGGGGCCTCGCAGGACCATCTACGAGCAGTACTTC,NA,TRBJ2-7,TRBD1,TRBV7-2
CASSILTGLLGGYTF,TGTGCCAGCAGCATCCTAACAGGGTTATTGGGGGGCTACACCTTC,NA,TRBJ1-2,NA,TRBV7-2
CASNIAGLNNEQFF,TGTGCCAGTAATATAGCGGGGTTGAACAATGAGCAGTTCTTC,NA,TRBJ2-1,TRBD2,TRBV19
CAISELYEQYF,TGTGCCATCAGTGAACTCTACGAGCAGTACTTC,NA,TRBJ2-7,NA,TRBV10-3
CASSSTDRGDEQFF,TGTGCCAGCAGCTCAACGGACAGGGGCGATGAGCAGTTCTTC,once,TRBJ2-1,TRBD1,TRBV7-9
CASSGQGFPDTQYF,TGTGCCAGCAGCGGACAGGGTTTCCCAGATACGCAGTATTTT,NA,TRBJ2-3,TRBD1,TRBV7-3
CASRGVIETQYF,TGTGCCAGCCGCGGGGTAATTGAGACCCAGTACTTC,NA,TRBJ2-5,NA,TRBV21-1
CSAKGQLRRFF,TGCAGTGCTAAAGGACAGCTTCGGAGGTTTTTT,NA,TRBJ1-4,NA,TRBV20-1
CASSASTGDNTEAFF,TGTGCCAGCAGCGCCAGTACAGGAGATAACACTGAAGCTTTCTTT,NA,TRBJ1-1,NA,TRBV9
CASSEYGTGASPLHF,TGTGCCAGCAGTGAATACGGGACAGGGGCTTCACCCCTCCACTTT,NA,TRBJ1-6,TRBD1,TRBV25-1
CASSLSATGNIQYF,TGTGCCAGCAGCTTGTCGGCGACAGGTAACATTCAGTACTTC,NA,TRBJ2-4,NA,TRBV5-4
CASSLQGVGTEAFF,TGTGCCAGCAGCCTACAGGGGGTAGGCACTGAAGCTTTCTTT,NA,TRBJ1-1,TRBD1,TRBV7-2
CAWSVLGLGQPQHF,TGTGCCTGGAGTGTACTGGGGCTTGGACAGCCCCAGCATTTT,NA,TRBJ1-5,NA,TRBV30
CASSLDGAGGPKQYF,TGTGCCAGCAGCTTAGACGGAGCGGGGGGGCCCAAGCAGTACTTC,few,TRBJ2-7,TRBD2,TRBV7-2
CASSLWGDQETQYF,TGCGCCAGCAGCTTGTGGGGGGACCAAGAGACCCAGTACTTC,once,TRBJ2-5,NA,TRBV5-1
CAWGTGGPTDTQYF,TGTGCCTGGGGAACAGGGGGCCCCACAGATACGCAGTATTTT,NA,TRBJ2-3,TRBD1,TRBV30
CASSATGGYGYTF,TGTGCCAGCAGTGCCACAGGGGGCTATGGCTACACCTTC,NA,TRBJ1-2,TRBD1,TRBV27
CASSPPDTPYEQYF,TGTGCCAGCAGCCCACCGGACACCCCATACGAGCAGTACTTC,NA,TRBJ2-7,NA,TRBV13
CASSLEGAGIYNEQFF,TGTGCCAGCAGCTTAGAGGGAGCGGGGATATACAATGAGCAGTTCTTC,NA,TRBJ2-1,TRBD2,TRBV7-2
CASSKGGEAEKLFF,TGTGCCAGCTCCAAGGGCGGGGAGGCTGAAAAACTGTTTTTT,NA,TRBJ1-4,NA,TRBV18